What follows describes a single T cell receptor (beta chain). This sample stems from a study of T cell changes during pregnancy in multiple sclerosis. Profiled with immunoSEQ multiplex PCR; TCRdb holds only in-frame clones, not every one. The sample lists approximately 60,000 clones, about 90% occurring once. The sequenced sample was CD4+ T cells from peripheral blood mononuclear cells, obtained in the second trimester of pregnancy. This TCR came from a female donor with multiple sclerosis, enrolled in a pregnancy study.

CDR3 sequence: CASSLADGTGASLQYF. The CDR3 DNA is TGTGCCAGCAGCTTAGCGGATGGGACAGGAGCTAGTTTGCAGTACTTC. The chain is built from TRBV7-8 and TRBJ2-5; 8 bases fit TRBD1. Germline V lookup: CDR1 SGHVS, CDR2 FQNEAQ. The trim removed 0 bases at V and 11 bases at J, leaving 14 bases unmatched. The CDR3 sequence is 16 residues long.